The present TCR beta chain was sequenced within a study of spatial heterogeneity in lung cancer. Many counts were recorded for this clonotype. Its antigen is unknown. Broader study findings: Tumor TCRs that were ubiquitous and expanded showed up in blood more at resection than follow-up.

TCRdb independently ran MiXCR on the 5' RACE reads; one entry per CDR3 protein. The sample shows around 50,000 distinct CDR3 sequences, 7.6% of them seen only once. Time point given: sample taken at primary tumor resection. Whole RNA from tumor, nontumor lung or frozen PBMC was sequenced unsorted. Unmatched junction bases numbered 6, after V lost 4 bases and J lost 4 bases. The CDR3 is 13 residues long. In germline, CDR1 is DFQATT, CDR2 SNEGSKA (reference sequence). The source was PBMCs, collected at surgery. The TCR sequence derives from a female donor with early-stage non-small cell lung cancer. This chain uses TRBV20-1 with TRBJ2-5, with 7 bases that match TRBD2. The CDR3 spells CSATRLAGETQYF. CDR3 coding DNA: TGCAGTGCTACAAGACTAGCAGGAGAGACCCAGTACTTC.